The 22 T cell receptor beta chains below all came from one sample that was sequenced in a study of radiation and T cells in renal cell carcinoma. Time point defined: baseline pretreatment blood. As to treatment: 15 Gy SBRT to primary tumor, nephrectomy 4 weeks later. Only in-frame clones appear in the TCRdb table, and some are missing; sequencing was by immunoSEQ multiplex PCR. The data contain approximately 100,000 clones, 86% of them seen just once; the ten biggest clones take up roughly 8%. The sample consisted of blood, taken from a patient whose treatment included radiotherapy and nephrectomy. These TCRs come from a man aged 45-65 years with renal cell carcinoma.

The rearrangement joins TRBV12-5 to TRBJ1-2, with D possibly TRBD1 on 5 matching bases. V lost 4 bases and J lost 4, with 10 bases in between. Germline CDR1 and CDR2: LGHNT and FRNRAP. This CDR3 has 13 amino acids. The CDR3: CASGSPGGYGYTF. The CDR3 nucleotides read TGTGCTAGTGGTTCCCCGGGGGGCTATGGCTACACCTTC. Variable domain in full (rest from reference TRBV12-5 and TRBJ1-2): DARVTQTPRHKVTEMGQEVTMRCQPILGHNTVFWYRQTMMQGLELLAYFRNRAPLDDSGMPKDRFSAEMPDATLATLKIQPSEPRDSAVYFCASGSPGGYGYTFGSGTRLTVV.

The chain is built from TRBV18 and TRBJ1-5, with D hard to call. Germline V gene data show CDR1 as KGHSH and CDR2 as LQKENI. There are 13 residues in the CDR3. V dropped 2 bases and J dropped 5 bases, with 7 bases sitting between them. In nucleotides, the CDR3 is TGTGCCAGCTCACCAGGCAGCGATCAGCCCCAGCATTTT. It translates to CASSPGSDQPQHF. The entire variable domain, with the rest obtained from reference TRBV18 and TRBJ1-5, is as follows: NAGVMQNPRHLVRRRGQEARLRCSPMKGHSHVYWYRQLPEEGLKFMVYLQKENIIDESGMPKERFSAEFPKEGPSILRIQQVVRGDSAAYFCASSPGSDQPQHFGDGTRLSIL.

The J gene is TRBJ2-3, the V gene TRBV18; 9 bases match TRBD2. J lost 4 bases, V lost 6 bases, and 11 bases had no gene match. CDR3 size: 16 residues. Germline loops: CDR1 KGHSH, CDR2 LQKENI. CDR3 DNA sequence: TGTGCCAGCTCCCCCAACCCAGCGGGGGGCTCAGATACGCAGTATTTT. This encodes CASSPNPAGGSDTQYF.

The CDR3 protein is CASSTLAGISEYEQYF. CDR3 nucleotide sequence: TGTGCCAGCAGTACACTAGCGGGGATTTCAGAATACGAGCAGTACTTC. V and J are TRBV27 and TRBJ2-7; TRBD2 matches 10 bases. The CDR3 contains 16 residues. The J segment lost 4 bases and the V segment lost 5 bases, leaving 11 bases of the junction unmatched. Germline values: CDR1 MNHEY, CDR2 SMNVEV (reference sequence).

The V gene is TRBV5-1, the J gene TRBJ2-5, with D unclear. V was trimmed by 0 bases and J by 2 bases, leaving 8 bases between them. Per the germline V gene, CDR1 is SGHRS and CDR2 is YFSETQ. The CDR3 extends over 14 amino acids. CDR3 residues: CASSLDSTQETQYF. In nucleotides, the CDR3 is TGCGCCAGCAGCTTGGACAGCACACAAGAGACCCAGTACTTC.

The chain carries TRBV6-1 and TRBJ1-2; no clear D gene. Trimming left V 2 bases short and J 7 bases short, with 14 bases between. Germline CDR1 reads MNHNS; CDR2 reads SASEGT. The CDR3 contains 14 residues. The CDR3 bases are TGTGCCAGCAGTGAACGATATTTCTTGGCTGGCTACACCTTC. It is translated as CASSERYFLAGYTF.

The V and J genes are TRBV7-9 and TRBJ2-4; 11 bases fit TRBD2. The germline V gene encodes CDR1 SEHNR and CDR2 FQNEAQ (reference sequence). With 7 bases clipped from V and 8 bases from J, the junction kept 10 bases outside the gene matches. The CDR3 runs 15 residues. In DNA, the CDR3 is TGTGCCAGCACCCTCACACCGGGACTAGCGGACATTCAGTACTTC. Encoded protein: CASTLTPGLADIQYF.

The V call is TRBV7-6, the J call TRBJ1-6; 9 positions match TRBD1. The CDR3 consists of 15 residues. Germline CDR1 and CDR2: SGHVS and FNYEAQ. Trimming took 4 bases from V and 10 from J; bases not matched to a gene: 8. The DNA of the CDR3 is TGTGCCAGCAGCTCGACAGGGGGAAAACGATCACCCCTCCACTTT. Translation: CASSSTGGKRSPLHF.

The CDR3 spells CASSLLAGVDETQYF. The CDR3, as DNA: TGTGCCAGCAGCCTACTAGCGGGGGTTGATGAGACCCAGTACTTC. V usage is TRBV7-9 and J usage is TRBJ2-5; TRBD2 agrees at 11 bases. The germline gives CDR1 SEHNR, CDR2 FQNEAQ (reference sequence). This CDR3 is built from 15 residues. Germline trimming cut 5 bases from V and 5 bases from J; bases unmatched to any gene: 7.

The rearrangement joins TRBV9 to TRBJ2-3; 10 nucleotides line up with TRBD2. Germline-derived CDR1 and CDR2 are SGDLS and YYNGEE. The CDR3 spans 16 residues. After removal of 9 bases from V and 2 bases from J, the junction contained 12 bases not matched to a gene. CDR3 region: CATSPLAGGFTDTQYF. The DNA of the CDR3 is TGTGCCACCTCACCCTTAGCGGGAGGTTTCACAGATACGCAGTATTTT.

The rearrangement joins TRBV7-9 to TRBJ1-2; no reliable D call. Germline V gene lookup returns CDR1 SEHNR and CDR2 FQNEAQ (reference sequence). The CDR3 extends over 14 amino acids. Trimming took 1 base from V and 0 from J, leaving 6 bases between them. CDR3 sequence: CASSLDSSNYGYTF. CDR3 DNA: TGTGCCAGCAGCTTAGACTCCTCTAACTATGGCTACACCTTC.

This clone has just a few counts. This chain uses TRBV11-3 with TRBJ2-1; D remains unclear. The V gene lost 4 bases and the J gene lost 7 bases, with 8 bases spanning the gap. The CDR3 loop spans 12 amino acids. The germline V gene has CDR1 SGHNT and CDR2 YENEEA. CDR3 sequence reads: CASSSLGNEQFF. In DNA form, the CDR3 reads TGTGCCAGCAGCTCCCTTGGGAATGAGCAGTTCTTC.

This clone appeared a single time. The chain uses TRBV6-5 and TRBJ2-7, with a weak D call TRBD1 (6 bases). CDR3 length: 13 amino acids. The V gene lost 10 bases and the J gene lost 3 bases, with 16 bases spanning the gap. The germline V gene has CDR1 MNHEY and CDR2 SVGAGI. The CDR3, as DNA: TGTGCCACTCGCTTACAGGGCTTCTACGAGCAGTACTTC. This encodes CATRLQGFYEQYF.

Details on this clone: The junction and the germline gene differ at one end; a read error may be behind it. The chain combines TRBV11-2 with TRBJ1-1; D remains ambiguous. This CDR3 contains 17 residues. CDR1 and CDR2 from the germline V gene are SGHAT and FQNNGV. As DNA, the CDR3 is TGTGCCAGCAGCCTAGAGAGTATTGGGGTGCTTATCACTGAAGCTTTCTTT. Amino acid sequence: CASSLESIGVLITEAFF.

V is TRBV10-3 and J is TRBJ2-5, with D possibly being TRBD1 or TRBD2 (5 bases each). The CDR3 totals 13 residues. In germline, CDR1 is ENHRY, CDR2 SYGVKD. V lost 6 bases, J lost 5 bases, and 13 bases lay in between. Here the CDR3 DNA reads TGTGCCATCAGCGTTACGGGGCGGGAGACCCAGTACTTC. Encoded protein: CAISVTGRETQYF.

V and J are TRBV6-5 and TRBJ2-1; maybe TRBD2 (5 bases). Germline lookup yields CDR1 MNHEY and CDR2 SVGAGI. Deletions cut 0 bases from V and 14 bases from J, with 17 bases between. This CDR3 region has 14 residues. This CDR3 is CASSYSMSGLGKFF. In DNA form, the CDR3 reads TGTGCCAGCAGTTACTCGATGTCGGGGTTGGGTAAGTTCTTC.

The chain recombines TRBV7-6 with TRBJ2-5; 7 nucleotides agree with TRBD1. The V gene's germline CDR1 is SGHVS and CDR2 FNYEAQ. CDR3 length: 13 amino acids. V trimming: 5 bases; J trimming: 3 bases; junction bases outside the gene matches: 3. The DNA for the CDR3 is TGTGCCAGCAGCCTAGGGACAGAAGAGACCCAGTACTTC. Its translation: CASSLGTEETQYF.

The chain links TRBV6-1 to TRBJ2-4; weak D call: TRBD2 (5 bases). The CDR3 covers 16 residues. In germline, CDR1 is MNHNS, CDR2 SASEGT. V was cut by 2 bases and J by 0 bases, with 11 bases left in between. CDR3 sequence: CASSERYEGAKNIQYF. In nucleotides, the CDR3 is TGTGCCAGCAGTGAAAGGTATGAGGGAGCCAAAAACATTCAGTACTTC.

This sequence joins TRBV18 and TRBJ2-7; D perhaps matches TRBD1 (5 bases). Trimming shortened V by 3 bases and J by 3 bases, and 21 bases separated the two germline ends. CDR3 length: 17 amino acids. Germline V gene sequence: CDR1 KGHSH, CDR2 LQKENI. The DNA for the CDR3 is TGTGCCAGCTCACCGGAATTCGTTACAGGTCGTTACTACGAGCAGTACTTC. Protein: CASSPEFVTGRYYEQYF.

The chain uses TRBV14 and TRBJ2-1; D is uncertain. The CDR3 loop spans 13 amino acids. Germline V gives CDR1 SGHDN, CDR2 FVKESK. Trimming cost V 4 bases and J 10 bases, with 14 bases left between them. The DNA for the CDR3 is TGTGCCAGCAGCCCCCCGGGTAAAGGGGAGCAGTTCTTC. Protein product: CASSPPGKGEQFF.

The chain combines TRBV27 with TRBJ1-1, with D perhaps TRBD1 (5 bases). The length of the CDR3 is 16 residues. The germline gives CDR1 MNHEY, CDR2 SMNVEV (reference sequence). The V end lost 6 bases, the J end lost 0 bases, and 17 bases lay between the germline ends. The CDR3 DNA sequence: TGTGCCAGCAGAACGGCGTCCAGGGTGTTGAACACTGAAGCTTTCTTT. This sequence encodes CASRTASRVLNTEAFF.

The gene calls are TRBV19 and TRBJ1-1, with a tentative D call TRBD1 (6 bases). Between the trimmed V and J ends, which lost 10 bases and 4 bases, there was a span of 19 bases. Germline lookup yields CDR1 LNHDA and CDR2 SQIVND (reference sequence). The CDR3 spans 14 residues. The CDR3, as DNA: TGTGCCACCAAACCAGGGACAATTGGCACTGAAGCTTTCTTT. It is translated as CATKPGTIGTEAFF.